These T cell receptor beta chains were read from a single sample in a study of T cell changes during pregnancy in multiple sclerosis. TCRdb keeps only in-frame clones here, not all; method: immunoSEQ multiplex PCR. Seen here are about 84,000 clones, about 94% observed once, and the top ten hold 2.5%. Specimen: peripheral blood, collected in the third trimester of pregnancy. Receptors originate from a female donor with multiple sclerosis, enrolled in a pregnancy study. Each CDR3 is given with its conserved first and last residue. Fields, in order: J gene, V gene, D gene, clone size, CDR3 DNA, CDR3 protein. A D gene is named only where the DNA matches it firmly. Only some rows state a clone size, as once, few, many or a class for expanded clones.

TRBJ2-4 TRBV7-9 . . TGTGCCAGCAGCTTAGAGCTGCCACTAGCCAAAAACATTCAGTACTTC CASSLELPLAKNIQYF
TRBJ2-3 TRBV7-9 . . TGTGCCAGCTGTAAAGTAGGGTGGGAAGGAGGGCCGCAGTATTTT CASCKVGWEGGPQYF
TRBJ1-2 TRBV7-9 . . TGTGCCAGCAAACTCGGGGGTAACTATGGCTACACCTTC CASKLGGNYGYTF
TRBJ2-5 TRBV18 TRBD2 . TGTGCCAGCTCACCATTGGGGGGGAAACTACTTCACCAAGAGACCCAGTACTTC CASSPLGGKLLHQETQYF
TRBJ1-1 TRBV15 . . TGTGCCACCAGCAGAGATGGGAGGGAAGAGGCTTTCTTT CATSRDGREEAFF
TRBJ1-2 TRBV9 TRBD1 . TGTGCCAGCAGCCCGCGGACAGGGGGCTTCTATGGCTACACCTTC CASSPRTGGFYGYTF
TRBJ1-3 TRBV9 . once TGTGCCAGCAGCGTAGATTCGCCGGGATTATTCTCTGGAAACACCATATATTTT CASSVDSPGLFSGNTIYF
TRBJ1-3 TRBV21-1 . . TGTGCCAGCAGCAAAACACCAGGGGGCAAAGGAAACACCATATATTTT CASSKTPGGKGNTIYF
TRBJ2-5 TRBV30 . . TGTGCCTGGAGGGTCGGGGGTCGGCCACAAGAGACCCAGTACTTC CAWRVGGRPQETQYF
TRBJ2-1 TRBV7-9 TRBD1 . TGTGCCAGCAGCGCGGGACAGGGCCCCGGATACAATGAGCAGTTCTTC CASSAGQGPGYNEQFF
TRBJ2-5 TRBV19 . . TGTGCCAGTAGTATCTACAGTTCGCAAGAGACCCAGTACTTC CASSIYSSQETQYF
TRBJ2-7 TRBV7-9 TRBD2 . TGTGCCAGCTCCTGGGAGGGTTCTGAGCAGTACTTC CASSWEGSEQYF
TRBJ1-1 TRBV4-1 TRBD1 . TGCGCCAGCAGCGACCGGGACAGGGTCACTGAAGCTTTCTTT CASSDRDRVTEAFF
TRBJ1-6 TRBV2 . . TGTGCCAGCAGGGACAGCCCGAATGGAGGTATTTCACCCCTCCACTTT CASRDSPNGGISPLHF
TRBJ1-1 TRBV28 TRBD1 . TGTGCCAGCAGTTTGGGGACAGGGTATTTGAACACTGAAGCTTTCTTT CASSLGTGYLNTEAFF
TRBJ2-5 TRBV10-2 TRBD2 . TGCGCCAGCAGTGAGACTAGCGGATCGCAAGAGACCCAGTACTTC CASSETSGSQETQYF
TRBJ2-7 TRBV5-6 . . TGTGCCAGCAGCTCTAACAGGGCCGAGCAGTACTTC CASSSNRAEQYF
TRBJ2-3 TRBV11-3 TRBD2 . TGTGCCAGCAGCTTAGTGAGCGGGGGGGAAGGAGATACGCAGTATTTT CASSLVSGGEGDTQYF
TRBJ1-5 TRBV5-6 . few TGTGCCAGCAGCTTGTGGGCAGCTTATCAGCCCCAGCATTTT CASSLWAAYQPQHF
TRBJ1-2 TRBV6-1 TRBD1 . TGTGCCAGCAGTGGCCGGGACAGGGAAAGGGGGGGCTACACCTTC CASSGRDRERGGYTF
TRBJ2-1 TRBV7-6 TRBD2 . TGTGCCAGCAGCTACGAACTAGCGGGGCTATACAATGAGCAGTTCTTC CASSYELAGLYNEQFF
TRBJ1-6 TRBV7-2 . . TGTGCCAGCAGCTTACGGGTGGCCAGGGTTTCACCCCTCCACTTT CASSLRVARVSPLHF
TRBJ2-3 TRBV5-1 . once TGCGCCAGCAGCTTTCGTCCAGGGTTGACAGATACGCAGTATTTT CASSFRPGLTDTQYF
TRBJ1-1 TRBV6-1 TRBD1 . TGTGCCAGCAGTGTAGGACAGGGCTACACTGAAGCTTTCTTT CASSVGQGYTEAFF
TRBJ2-3 TRBV5-1 TRBD2 . TGCGCCAGCAGCTTGACTAGCGGGGGGGGATTCACAGATACGCAGTATTTT CASSLTSGGGFTDTQYF
TRBJ2-7 TRBV19 . . TGTGCCAGTAGTATCGGAATACAGGGCTCCTACGAGCAGTACTTC CASSIGIQGSYEQYF
TRBJ2-2 TRBV10-3 . . TGTGCCATCAGTGAGTCCATGGGCGCCGGGGAGCTGTTTTTT CAISESMGAGELFF
TRBJ2-3 TRBV6-4 . . TGTGCCAGCAGTGACTCACAGGGACACACAGATACGCAGTATTTT CASSDSQGHTDTQYF
TRBJ2-1 TRBV2 . once TGTGCCATCCTCCGGTATTACAATGAGCAGTTCTTC CAILRYYNEQFF
TRBJ1-6 TRBV10-1 . . TGCGCCAGCAGTGAGTACCAGGGGATCGGGAATTCACCCCTCCACTTT CASSEYQGIGNSPLHF
TRBJ1-1 TRBV2 . . TGTGCCAGCAGTAGACTCGACCCGATGAACACTGAAGCTTTCTTT CASSRLDPMNTEAFF
TRBJ1-2 TRBV6-1 . . TGTGCCAGCAGTGAACTTACACGGTGGGCCTATGGCTACACCTTC CASSELTRWAYGYTF
TRBJ1-1 TRBV6-6 . . TGTGCCAGCAGCACAGTGGAGGCCATGAACACTGAAGCTTTCTTT CASSTVEAMNTEAFF
TRBJ2-1 TRBV7-7 . . TGTGCTAGCAGCTTAGCGTTGGGACATGGGGGTGAGCAGTTCTTC CASSLALGHGGEQFF
TRBJ2-5 TRBV15 . . TGTGCCACCAGCAGAGATCCTAGCGCACAAGAGACCCAGTACTTC CATSRDPSAQETQYF
TRBJ1-5 TRBV7-9 . once TGTGCCAGCAGCTCGATAGGCCCGGGTGATCAGCCCCAGCATTTT CASSSIGPGDQPQHF
TRBJ2-3 TRBV18 . . TGTGCCAGCTCACCCATTCTCCAATTTTGGCAATCTGGGACACCCAACACAGATACGCAGTATTTT CASSPILQFWQSGTPNTDTQYF
TRBJ1-2 TRBV25-1 TRBD1 . TGTGCCAGCAGTGACTCCGGGACAGGATCTTTCTATGGCTACACCTTC CASSDSGTGSFYGYTF
TRBJ2-2 TRBV6-6 TRBD1 once TGTGCCAGCAGTCCGCTTGGACAGGGGGAAACCGGGGAGCTGTTTTTT CASSPLGQGETGELFF
TRBJ1-5 TRBV6-1 TRBD1 . TGTGCCAGCAGTCCTGACAGGGGTCAGCCCCAGCATTTT CASSPDRGQPQHF
TRBJ1-3 TRBV27 . . TGTGCCAGCAGTCCCGAGGGGGGGGCGCTTTCTGGAAACACCATATATTTT CASSPEGGALSGNTIYF
TRBJ2-3 TRBV29-1 . once TGCAGCGTAGGAGGCCCCTGGGGTCCAGATACGCAGTATTTT CSVGGPWGPDTQYF
TRBJ2-5 TRBV9 . . TGTGCCAGCAGCCCTACGGGACTGGAGGAAGAGACCCAGTACTTC CASSPTGLEEETQYF
TRBJ2-1 TRBV13 TRBD1 . TGTGCCAGCAGCTTACGGGACAGGGCCTCCAATGAGCAGTTCTTC CASSLRDRASNEQFF
TRBJ1-1 TRBV7-9 TRBD1 . TGTGCCAGCAGCCCCGGGACAGCCGAAGCTTTCTTT CASSPGTAEAFF
TRBJ1-1 TRBV2 . . TGTGCCAGGCCGGACAGTAACACTGAAGCTTTCTTT CARPDSNTEAFF